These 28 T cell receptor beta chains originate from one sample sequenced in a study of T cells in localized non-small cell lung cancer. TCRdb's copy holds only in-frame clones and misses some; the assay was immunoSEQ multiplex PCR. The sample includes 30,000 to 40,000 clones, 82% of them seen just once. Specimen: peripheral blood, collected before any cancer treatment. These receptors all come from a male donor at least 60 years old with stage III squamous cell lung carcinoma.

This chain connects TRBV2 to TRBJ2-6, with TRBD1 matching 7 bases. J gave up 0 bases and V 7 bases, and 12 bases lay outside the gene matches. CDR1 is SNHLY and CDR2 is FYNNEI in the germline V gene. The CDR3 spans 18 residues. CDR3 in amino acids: CASKLTGSGFSGANVLTF. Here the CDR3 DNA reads TGTGCCAGCAAATTGACAGGGTCGGGCTTCTCTGGGGCCAACGTCCTGACTTTC. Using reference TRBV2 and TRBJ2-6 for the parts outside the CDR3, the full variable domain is EPEVTQTPSHQVTQMGQEVILRCVPISNHLYFYWYRQILGQKVEFLVSFYNNEISEKSEIFDDQFSVERPDGSNFTLKIRSTKLEDSAMYFCASKLTGSGFSGANVLTFGAGSRLTVL.

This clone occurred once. CDR3 protein: CASSLDRNYGYTF. Here the CDR3 DNA reads TGTGCCAGCAGCTTGGACAGGAACTATGGCTACACCTTC. The chain is built from TRBV5-6 and TRBJ1-2; D is possibly TRBD1 (5 bases). CDR1 and CDR2 (germline): SGHDT, YYEEEE. The length of the CDR3 is 13 residues. Between the trimmed V and J ends, which lost 0 bases and 2 bases, there was a span of 5 bases.

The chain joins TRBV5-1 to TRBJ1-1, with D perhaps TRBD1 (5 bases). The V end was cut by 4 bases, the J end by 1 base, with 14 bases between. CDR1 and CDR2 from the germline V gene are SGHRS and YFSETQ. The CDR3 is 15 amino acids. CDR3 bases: TGCGCCAGCAGCGCTGGGGACGGAACGAACACTGAAGCTTTCTTT. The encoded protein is CASSAGDGTNTEAFF. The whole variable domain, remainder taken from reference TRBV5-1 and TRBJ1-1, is KAGVTQTPRYLIKTRGQQVTLSCSPISGHRSVSWYQQTPGQGLQFLFEYFSETQRNKGNFPGRFSGRQFSNSRSEMNVSTLELGDSALYLCASSAGDGTNTEAFFGQGTRLTVV.

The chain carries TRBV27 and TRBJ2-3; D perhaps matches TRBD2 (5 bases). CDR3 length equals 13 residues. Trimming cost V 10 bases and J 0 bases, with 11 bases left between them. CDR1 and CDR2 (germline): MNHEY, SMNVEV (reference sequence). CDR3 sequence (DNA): TGTGCCATCCGAGGCGGGAGCACAGATACGCAGTATTTT. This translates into CAIRGGSTDTQYF.

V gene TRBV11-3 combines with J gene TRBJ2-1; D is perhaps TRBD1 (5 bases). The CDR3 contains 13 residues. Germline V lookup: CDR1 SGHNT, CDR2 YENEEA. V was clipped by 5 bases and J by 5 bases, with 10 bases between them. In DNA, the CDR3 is TGTGCCAGCAGCGGGGCTAGGAACAATGAGCAGTTCTTC. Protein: CASSGARNNEQFF.

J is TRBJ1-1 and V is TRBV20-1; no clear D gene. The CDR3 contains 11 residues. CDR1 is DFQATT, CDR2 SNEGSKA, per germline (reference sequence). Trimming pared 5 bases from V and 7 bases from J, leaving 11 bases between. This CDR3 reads CSAYRVSEAFF. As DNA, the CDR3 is TGCAGTGCTTACCGGGTTAGTGAAGCTTTCTTT.

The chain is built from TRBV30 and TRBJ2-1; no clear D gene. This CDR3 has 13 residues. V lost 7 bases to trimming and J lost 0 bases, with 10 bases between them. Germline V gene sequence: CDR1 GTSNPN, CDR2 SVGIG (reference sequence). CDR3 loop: CASLGNSYNEQFF. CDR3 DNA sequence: TGTGCCTCCCTCGGAAACTCCTACAATGAGCAGTTCTTC.

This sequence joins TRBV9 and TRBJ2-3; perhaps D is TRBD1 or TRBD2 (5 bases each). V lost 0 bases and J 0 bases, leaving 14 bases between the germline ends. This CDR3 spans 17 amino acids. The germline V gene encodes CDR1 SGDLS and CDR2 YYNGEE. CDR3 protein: CASSVDGLGTSTDTQYF. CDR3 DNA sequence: TGTGCCAGCAGCGTAGACGGTCTAGGGACCAGCACAGATACGCAGTATTTT.

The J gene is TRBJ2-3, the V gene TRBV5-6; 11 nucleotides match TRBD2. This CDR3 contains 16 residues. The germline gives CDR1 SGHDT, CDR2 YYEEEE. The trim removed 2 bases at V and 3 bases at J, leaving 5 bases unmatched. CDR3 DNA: TGTGCCAGCAGCTTACTAGCGGGAGTGGGGACAGATACGCAGTATTTT. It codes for CASSLLAGVGTDTQYF. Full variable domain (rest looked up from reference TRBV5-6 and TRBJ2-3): DAGVTQSPTHLIKTRGQQVTLRCSPKSGHDTVSWYQQALGQGPQFIFQYYEEEERQRGNFPDRFSGHQFPNYSSELNVNALLLGDSALYLCASSLLAGVGTDTQYFGPGTRLTVL.

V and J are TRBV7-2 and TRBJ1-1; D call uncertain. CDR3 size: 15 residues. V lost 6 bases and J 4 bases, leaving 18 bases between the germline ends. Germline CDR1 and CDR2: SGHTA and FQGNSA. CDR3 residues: CASRPLPEGRTEAFF. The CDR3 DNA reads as TGTGCCAGCAGGCCCCTGCCGGAGGGTCGCACTGAAGCTTTCTTT.

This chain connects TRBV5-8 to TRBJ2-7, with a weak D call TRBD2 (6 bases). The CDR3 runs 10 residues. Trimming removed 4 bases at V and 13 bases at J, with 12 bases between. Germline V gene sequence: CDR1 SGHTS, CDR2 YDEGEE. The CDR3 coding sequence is TGTGCCAGCAGCCCCGGGACTGCATACTTC. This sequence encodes CASSPGTAYF.

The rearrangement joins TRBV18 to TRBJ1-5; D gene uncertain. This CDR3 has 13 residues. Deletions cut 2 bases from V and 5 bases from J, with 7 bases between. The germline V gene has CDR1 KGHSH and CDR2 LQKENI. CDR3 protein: CASSPKRDQPQHF. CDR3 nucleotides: TGTGCCAGCTCACCAAAGAGGGATCAGCCCCAGCATTTT.

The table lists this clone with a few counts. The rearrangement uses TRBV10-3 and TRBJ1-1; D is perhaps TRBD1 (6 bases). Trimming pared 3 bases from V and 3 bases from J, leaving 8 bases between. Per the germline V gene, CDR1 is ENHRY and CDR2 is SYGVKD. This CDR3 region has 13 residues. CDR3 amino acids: CAISDRGDTEAFF. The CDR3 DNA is TGTGCCATCAGTGACAGGGGCGACACTGAAGCTTTCTTT.

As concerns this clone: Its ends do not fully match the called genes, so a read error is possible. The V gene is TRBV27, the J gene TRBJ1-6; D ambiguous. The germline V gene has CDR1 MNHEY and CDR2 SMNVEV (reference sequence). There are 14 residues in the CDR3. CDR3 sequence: CASSPVSFNSPLHF. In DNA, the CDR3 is TGTGCCAGCTCTCCGGTCTCCTTTAATTCACCCCTCCACTTT.

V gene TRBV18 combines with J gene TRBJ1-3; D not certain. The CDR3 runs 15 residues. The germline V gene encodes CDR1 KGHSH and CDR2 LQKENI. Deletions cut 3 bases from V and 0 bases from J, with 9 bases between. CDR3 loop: CASSPSPGSGNTIYF. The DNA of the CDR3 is TGTGCCAGCTCACCGTCTCCAGGCTCTGGAAACACCATATATTTT.

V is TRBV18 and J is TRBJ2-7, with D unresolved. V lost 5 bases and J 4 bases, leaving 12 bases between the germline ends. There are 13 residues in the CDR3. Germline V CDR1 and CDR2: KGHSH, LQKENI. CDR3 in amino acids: CASSASSGYEQYF. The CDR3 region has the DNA TGTGCCAGCTCAGCTTCCAGTGGATACGAGCAGTACTTC.

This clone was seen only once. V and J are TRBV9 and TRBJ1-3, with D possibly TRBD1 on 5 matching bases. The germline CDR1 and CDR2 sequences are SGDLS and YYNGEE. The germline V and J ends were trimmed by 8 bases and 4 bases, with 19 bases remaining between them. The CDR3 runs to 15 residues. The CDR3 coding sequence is TGTGCCAGTGCGGGCGGGGCTTCGGTGGGAAACACCATATATTTT. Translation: CASAGGASVGNTIYF.

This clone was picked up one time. CDR3 in amino acids: CASSPRQGADTGELFF. CDR3 DNA sequence: TGTGCCAGCTCACCACGACAGGGGGCTGACACCGGGGAGCTGTTTTTT. The chain joins TRBV18 to TRBJ2-2; 10 bases are a match to TRBD1. The CDR3 is 16 residues long. Germline CDR1 reads KGHSH; CDR2 reads LQKENI. V was pared by 1 base and J by 3 bases, with 2 bases of the junction left unmatched.

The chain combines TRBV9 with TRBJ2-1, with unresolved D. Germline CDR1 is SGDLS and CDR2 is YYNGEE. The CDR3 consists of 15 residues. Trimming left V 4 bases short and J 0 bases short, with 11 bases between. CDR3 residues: CASSPRISSYNEQFF. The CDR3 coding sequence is TGTGCCAGCAGCCCCCGCATCAGCTCCTACAATGAGCAGTTCTTC.

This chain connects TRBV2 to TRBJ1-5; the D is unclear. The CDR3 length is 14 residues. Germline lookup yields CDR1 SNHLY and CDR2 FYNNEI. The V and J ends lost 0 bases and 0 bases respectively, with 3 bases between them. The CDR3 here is CASSEAYSNQPQHF. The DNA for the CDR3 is TGTGCCAGCAGTGAAGCGTATAGCAATCAGCCCCAGCATTTT.

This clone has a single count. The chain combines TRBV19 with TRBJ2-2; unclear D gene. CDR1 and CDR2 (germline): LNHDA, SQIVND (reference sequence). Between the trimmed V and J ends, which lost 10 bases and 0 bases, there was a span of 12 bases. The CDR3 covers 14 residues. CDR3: CATTDGANTGELFF. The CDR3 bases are TGTGCCACTACGGACGGCGCGAACACCGGGGAGCTGTTTTTT.

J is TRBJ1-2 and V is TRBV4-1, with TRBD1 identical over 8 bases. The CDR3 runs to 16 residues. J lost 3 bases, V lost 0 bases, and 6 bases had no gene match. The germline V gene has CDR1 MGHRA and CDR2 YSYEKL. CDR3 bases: TGCGCCAGCAGCCAAGATTCCCAGGGGGCCGACTATGGCTACACCTTC. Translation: CASSQDSQGADYGYTF.

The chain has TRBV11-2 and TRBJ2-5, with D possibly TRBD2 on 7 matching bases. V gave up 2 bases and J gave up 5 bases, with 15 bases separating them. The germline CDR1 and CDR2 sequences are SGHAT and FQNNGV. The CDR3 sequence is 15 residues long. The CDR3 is CASSLSGRGGETQYF. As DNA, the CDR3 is TGTGCCAGCAGCTTAAGCGGCAGGGGAGGGGAGACCCAGTACTTC.

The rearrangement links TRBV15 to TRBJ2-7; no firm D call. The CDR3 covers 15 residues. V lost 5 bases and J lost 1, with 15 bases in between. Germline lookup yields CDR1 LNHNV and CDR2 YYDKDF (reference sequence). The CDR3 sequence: CATSVTRSGSYEQYF. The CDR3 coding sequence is TGTGCCACCAGCGTCACCAGGTCAGGATCCTACGAGCAGTACTTC.

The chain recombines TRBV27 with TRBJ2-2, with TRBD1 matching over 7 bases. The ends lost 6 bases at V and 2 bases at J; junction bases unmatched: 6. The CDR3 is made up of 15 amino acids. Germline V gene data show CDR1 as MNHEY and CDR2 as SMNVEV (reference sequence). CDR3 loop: CASRGTVPNTGELFF. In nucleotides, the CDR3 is TGTGCCAGCAGAGGGACAGTTCCCAACACCGGGGAGCTGTTTTTT.

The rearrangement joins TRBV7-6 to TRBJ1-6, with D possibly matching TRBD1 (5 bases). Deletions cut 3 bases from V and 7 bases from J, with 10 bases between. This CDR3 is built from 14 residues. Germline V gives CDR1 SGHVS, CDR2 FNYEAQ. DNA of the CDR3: TGTGCCAGCAGCTTTGCAGGGACGAATTCACCCCTCCACTTT. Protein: CASSFAGTNSPLHF. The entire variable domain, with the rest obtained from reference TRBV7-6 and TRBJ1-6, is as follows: GAGVSQSPRYKVTKRGQDVALRCDPISGHVSLYWYRQALGQGPEFLTYFNYEAQQDKSGLPNDRFSAERPEGSISTLTIQRTEQRDSAMYRCASSFAGTNSPLHFGNGTRLTVT.

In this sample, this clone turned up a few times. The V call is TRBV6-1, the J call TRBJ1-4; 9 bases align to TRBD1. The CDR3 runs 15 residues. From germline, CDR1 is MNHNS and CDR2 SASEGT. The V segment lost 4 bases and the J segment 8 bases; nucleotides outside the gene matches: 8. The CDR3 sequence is CASSGRDRVREKLFF. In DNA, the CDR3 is TGTGCCAGCAGTGGTAGGGACAGGGTGCGAGAAAAACTGTTTTTT.

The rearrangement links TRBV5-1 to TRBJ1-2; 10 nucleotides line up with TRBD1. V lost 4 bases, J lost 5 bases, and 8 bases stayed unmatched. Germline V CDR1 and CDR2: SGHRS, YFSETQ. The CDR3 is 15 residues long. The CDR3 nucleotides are TGCGCCAGCAGCATTAAGGGACAGGGGATGTATGGCTACACCTTC. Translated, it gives CASSIKGQGMYGYTF.